The rows below give T cell receptor beta chains drawn from one sample of a study of T cell repertoires in cytomegalovirus infection. MiXCR was run by TCRdb on the reads, yielding one entry per CDR3 protein. The repertoire holds roughly 250,000 distinct CDR3 sequences, with roughly 22% as singletons. Sequencing was carried out using CD8+ T cells from PBMCs. These receptor sequences come from a human donor in good health (CMV status not recorded). Some clones in this sample may be carry-over from other donors' samples. CDR3s include the opening cysteine and the closing phenylalanine or tryptophan. A D gene is named only where the DNA matches it firmly. Expanded clones get a size class; other rows say once, few or many, or leave the size out.

J gene,V gene,clone size,D gene,CDR3 protein,CDR3 DNA
TRBJ2-1,TRBV24-1,many,TRBD2,CATSVDSGGDEQFF,TGTGCCACCAGTGTCGATAGCGGGGGGGATGAGCAGTTCTTC
TRBJ2-7,TRBV19,-,-,CASSHPTSSYEQYF,TGTGCCAGTAGTCACCCCACATCCTCCTACGAGCAGTACTTC
TRBJ2-2,TRBV24-1,few,-,CATRDSSTGELFF,TGTGCCACCAGAGACAGCTCCACCGGGGAGCTGTTTTTT
TRBJ1-1,TRBV29-1,-,-,CSVASTGENTEAFF,TGCAGCGTTGCATCGACAGGAGAGAACACTGAAGCTTTCTTT
TRBJ2-1,TRBV29-1,few,-,CSVDPGTNEQFF,TGCAGCGTTGACCCAGGGACGAATGAGCAGTTCTTC
TRBJ2-5,TRBV5-1,-,TRBD2,CASSLAIAGGQGETQYF,TGCGCCAGCAGCTTGGCGATAGCGGGGGGCCAGGGGGAGACCCAGTACTTC
TRBJ2-1,TRBV5-5,-,-,CASSFLDPLEQFF,TGTGCCAGCAGCTTCCTCGACCCTTTAGAGCAGTTCTTC
TRBJ2-3,TRBV5-4,-,TRBD2,CASSRGTSGGGPADTQYF,TGTGCCAGCAGCAGAGGGACTAGCGGGGGGGGCCCCGCAGATACGCAGTATTTT
TRBJ1-1,TRBV19,-,-,CASKGFPSTNTEAFF,TGTGCCAGTAAAGGGTTCCCCTCGACGAACACTGAAGCTTTCTTT
TRBJ2-1,TRBV7-7,-,-,CASSLGSRADEQFF,TGTGCCAGCAGCTTAGGGTCCAGGGCCGATGAGCAGTTCTTC
TRBJ1-3,TRBV7-9,-,TRBD1,CASSLYHGQGGSGNTIYF,TGTGCCAGCAGCTTATACCATGGACAGGGAGGCTCTGGAAACACCATATATTTT
TRBJ2-1,TRBV7-9,-,-,CASREVAPHEQFF,TGTGCCAGCAGGGAAGTAGCACCGCATGAGCAGTTCTTC
TRBJ2-1,TRBV6-5,few,TRBD2,CASVPSGSHNEQFF,TGTGCCAGCGTCCCTAGCGGGTCCCACAATGAGCAGTTCTTC
TRBJ2-6,TRBV2,-,-,CASTTGKTGANVLTF,TGTGCCAGCACAACGGGAAAAACTGGGGCCAACGTCCTGACTTTC
TRBJ1-1,TRBV7-8,many,-,CASSLPWGGGDTEAFF,TGTGCCAGCAGCTTACCTTGGGGAGGGGGGGACACTGAAGCTTTCTTT
TRBJ2-3,TRBV28,few,-,CASSFGERGDTQYF,TGTGCCAGCAGTTTCGGTGAACGGGGAGATACGCAGTATTTT
TRBJ2-2,TRBV29-1,-,TRBD1,CSVEGPGTEDTGELFF,TGCAGCGTTGAAGGCCCCGGGACAGAGGACACCGGGGAGCTGTTTTTT
TRBJ2-1,TRBV29-1,-,TRBD1,CSVEGIQGASYNEQFF,TGCAGCGTTGAAGGAATACAGGGGGCCTCCTACAATGAGCAGTTCTTC
TRBJ2-3,TRBV5-5,few,-,CASSLPSGSTDTQYF,TGTGCCAGCAGCTTACCCAGCGGGAGCACAGATACGCAGTATTTT
TRBJ2-7,TRBV7-9,few,-,CASQRTPSYEQYF,TGTGCCAGCCAGAGGACACCATCATACGAGCAGTACTTC
TRBJ2-3,TRBV7-6,-,TRBD2,CASRGLGTSGDKADTQYF,TGTGCCAGCAGGGGGTTAGGTACTAGCGGAGATAAAGCAGATACGCAGTATTTT
TRBJ1-1,TRBV29-1,medium-sized,TRBD1,CSALTGGGSEAFF,TGCAGCGCCCTAACAGGGGGCGGGTCTGAAGCTTTCTTT
TRBJ1-1,TRBV29-1,-,TRBD1,CSVEWARGGSEAFF,TGCAGCGTTGAATGGGCTAGAGGGGGCTCTGAAGCTTTCTTT
TRBJ1-1,TRBV20-1,few,-,CSASSPYTEAFF,TGCAGTGCTAGCTCTCCCTACACTGAAGCTTTCTTT
TRBJ2-1,TRBV7-9,-,-,CASTGDSYNEQFF,TGTGCCAGCACAGGGGACTCCTACAATGAGCAGTTCTTC
TRBJ1-5,TRBV7-9,few,-,CASSFWDTQPQHF,TGTGCCAGCAGCTTTTGGGACACTCAGCCCCAGCATTTT
TRBJ2-1,TRBV28,-,-,CASSALDLLENEQFF,TGTGCCAGCAGCGCCCTGGACCTCTTGGAAAATGAGCAGTTCTTC
TRBJ2-6,TRBV5-6,few,-,CASSLAPSGANVLTF,TGTGCCAGCAGCTTGGCCCCCTCTGGGGCCAACGTCCTGACTTTC